The sequence of this T cell receptor beta chain was determined in a study of T cell repertoires in cytomegalovirus infection. Turning to the study itself: Alongside well-studied HLA-B-restricted CMV epitopes, recently identified HLA-C-restricted CMV epitopes were also used. The public TCR beta signatures pointed to both CMV infection and matching HLA type.

The V and J ends lost 5 bases and 2 bases, in that order; junction bases with no gene match: 2. The CDR3 is 14 residues long. From germline, CDR1 is SEHNR and CDR2 FQNEAQ (reference sequence). This clonotype has only a few counts. Its antigen is currently unknown. TCRdb reprocessed the reads with MiXCR, giving one entry per CDR3 protein. The profile shows roughly 220,000 distinct CDR3 sequences, around 35% of them singletons. The study's findings and limits: Predominance within the ex vivo response was attributable to HLA-C-restricted CMV-specific TCR beta clonotypes. Adding up the frequency of public TCR beta families identified people who carried CMV plus the relevant HLA.

This sequence originates from a human donor in good health (CMV status not recorded). Some clones in this sample may be carry-over from other donors' samples. The V and J genes are TRBV7-9 and TRBJ2-1; TRBD2 matches 8 bases. The sequencing used CD8+ T cells from cultured PBMCs, collected from culture after CMV antigen stimulation. In DNA form, the CDR3 reads TGTGCCAGCAGCACTAGCGGAGCCTACAATGAGCAGTTCTTC. Its translation is CASSTSGAYNEQFF.